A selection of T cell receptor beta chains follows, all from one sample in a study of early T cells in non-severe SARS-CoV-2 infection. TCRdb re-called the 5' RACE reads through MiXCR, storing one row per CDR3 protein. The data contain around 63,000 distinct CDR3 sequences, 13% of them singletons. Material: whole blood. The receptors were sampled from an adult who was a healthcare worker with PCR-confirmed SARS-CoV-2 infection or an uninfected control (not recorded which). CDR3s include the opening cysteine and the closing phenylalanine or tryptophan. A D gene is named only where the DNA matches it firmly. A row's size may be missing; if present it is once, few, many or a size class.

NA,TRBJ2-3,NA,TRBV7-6,CASSLGGWADTQYF,TGTGCCAGCAGCTTAGGTGGTTGGGCAGATACGCAGTATTTT
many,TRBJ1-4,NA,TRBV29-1,CSAGVLATNEKLFF,TGCAGCGCGGGGGTCCTTGCAACTAATGAAAAACTGTTTTTT
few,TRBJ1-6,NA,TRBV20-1,CSARDQTPGQQRSPLHF,TGCAGTGCTAGAGACCAAACTCCGGGGCAACAACGTTCACCCCTCCACTTT
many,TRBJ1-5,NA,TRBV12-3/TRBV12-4,CASSLGESNQPQHF,TGTGCCAGCAGTTTAGGAGAGAGCAATCAGCCCCAGCATTTT
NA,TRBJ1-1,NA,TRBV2,CASSRTLANTEAFF,TGTGCCAGCAGTCGGACACTTGCGAACACTGAAGCTTTCTTT
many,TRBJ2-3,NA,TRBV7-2,CASSLGTGYTDTQYF,TGTGCCAGCAGCTTAGGTACGGGGTACACAGATACGCAGTATTTT
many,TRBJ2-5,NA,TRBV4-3,CASSQDLTTVLGGETQYF,TGCGCCAGCAGCCAAGATTTAACTACTGTATTAGGAGGAGAAACCCAGTACTTC
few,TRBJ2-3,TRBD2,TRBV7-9,CASYSSGRTDTQYF,TGTGCCAGCTATTCTAGCGGGCGCACAGATACGCAGTATTTT
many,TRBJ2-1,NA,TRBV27,CASSLLGPAGSYNEQFF,TGTGCCAGCAGTTTACTTGGGCCTGCCGGCTCCTACAATGAGCAGTTCTTC
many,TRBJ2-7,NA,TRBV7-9,CASSPWTEIANRSPYEQYF,TGTGCCAGCAGCCCGTGGACAGAGATCGCCAATAGATCGCCCTACGAGCAGTACTTC
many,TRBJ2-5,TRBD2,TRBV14,CASSQVRLAGGTRTQYF,TGTGCCAGCAGCCAAGTCCGGCTAGCGGGGGGGACTAGGACCCAGTACTTC
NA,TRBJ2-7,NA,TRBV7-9,CASSARPERQYF,TGTGCCAGCAGCGCAAGACCAGAGAGGCAGTACTTC
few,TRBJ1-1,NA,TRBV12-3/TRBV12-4,CASSPWGTEAFF,TGTGCCAGCAGTCCCTGGGGTACTGAAGCTTTCTTT
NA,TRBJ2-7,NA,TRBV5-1,CASSLLTGSYEQYF,TGCGCCAGCAGCTTGTTGACGGGGTCCTACGAGCAGTACTTC
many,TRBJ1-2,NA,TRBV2,CASRAGRDYGYTF,TGTGCCAGCAGGGCCGGAAGAGACTATGGCTACACCTTC
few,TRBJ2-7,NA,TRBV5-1,CASSSGVVYEQYF,TGCGCCAGCAGCTCGGGGGTTGTCTACGAGCAGTACTTC
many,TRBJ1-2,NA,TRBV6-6,CASSPGGLYGYTF,TGTGCCAGCAGCCCCGGGGGCCTTTACGGCTACACCTTC
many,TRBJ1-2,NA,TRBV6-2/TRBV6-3,CASSYSTRSYGYTF,TGTGCCAGCAGTTACTCGACGAGGAGCTATGGCTACACCTTC
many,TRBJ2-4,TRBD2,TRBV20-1,CSSRGGRGNIQYF,TGCAGTTCCCGGGGGGGCCGTGGAAACATTCAGTACTTC
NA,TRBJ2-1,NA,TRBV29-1,CSVALGPEFF,TGCAGCGTTGCCCTTGGGCCCGAGTTCTTC
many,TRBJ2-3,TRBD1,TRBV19,CASSGQGATDTQYF,TGTGCCAGTAGCGGACAGGGGGCCACAGATACGCAGTATTTT
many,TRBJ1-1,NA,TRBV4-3,CASSQDLAGAIEAFF,TGCGCCAGCAGCCAAGATCTGGCAGGCGCCATTGAAGCTTTCTTT
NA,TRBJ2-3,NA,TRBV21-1,CASKVGGHGDTQNF,TGTGCCAGCAAGGTGGGGGGGCATGGAGATACGCAGAATTTT
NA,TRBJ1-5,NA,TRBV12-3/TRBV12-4,CASSQGVQPQHF,TGTGCCAGCAGCCAGGGAGTTCAGCCCCAGCATTTT
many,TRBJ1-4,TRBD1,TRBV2,CASTPGTGPGKLFF,TGTGCCAGCACCCCCGGGACAGGTCCCGGAAAACTGTTTTTT
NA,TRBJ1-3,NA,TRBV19,CASNTVSGNTIYF,TGTGCCAGTAATACGGTATCTGGAAACACCATATATTTT
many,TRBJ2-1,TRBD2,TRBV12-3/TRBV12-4,CASSFPGGAYNEQFF,TGTGCCAGCAGTTTCCCCGGGGGGGCTTACAATGAGCAGTTCTTC
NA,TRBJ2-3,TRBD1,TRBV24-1,CATSETDRADTQYF,TGTGCCACCAGTGAGACGGACAGGGCAGATACGCAGTATTTT
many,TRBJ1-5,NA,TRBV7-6,CASSLGSADNQPQHF,TGTGCCAGCAGCTTAGGGTCGGCCGACAATCAGCCCCAGCATTTT
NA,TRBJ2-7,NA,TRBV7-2,CASSLPTTFSYEQYF,TGTGCCAGCAGCTTACCTACCACCTTCTCCTACGAGCAGTACTTC
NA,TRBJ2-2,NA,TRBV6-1,CASRTGFNTGELFF,TGTGCCAGCAGGACAGGCTTCAACACCGGGGAGCTGTTTTTT
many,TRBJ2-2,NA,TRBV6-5,CASSYSPSEGELFF,TGTGCCAGCAGTTACTCCCCCTCCGAGGGGGAGCTGTTTTTT
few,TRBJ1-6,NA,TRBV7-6,CASSLGQTSYNSPLHF,TGTGCCAGCAGCTTAGGACAGACCTCCTATAATTCACCCCTCCACTTT
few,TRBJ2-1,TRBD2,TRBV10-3,CAISELGGFDEQFF,TGTGCCATCAGTGAGTTGGGGGGGTTCGATGAGCAGTTCTTC
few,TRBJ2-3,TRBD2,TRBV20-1,CSARGLAGGPNTQYF,TGCAGTGCTAGAGGTTTAGCGGGGGGGCCAAATACGCAGTATTTT
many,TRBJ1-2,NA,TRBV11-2,CASSLGTEFNYGYTF,TGTGCCAGCAGCTTAGGGACAGAATTTAACTATGGCTACACCTTC
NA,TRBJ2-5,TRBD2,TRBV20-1,CSATPGGDQETQYF,TGCAGTGCTACCCCCGGGGGGGATCAAGAGACCCAGTACTTC
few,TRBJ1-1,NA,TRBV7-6,CASSLAGSMNTEAFF,TGTGCCAGCAGCTTAGCAGGTAGCATGAACACTGAAGCTTTCTTT
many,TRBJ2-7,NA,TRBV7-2,CASSPGTREYF,TGTGCCAGCAGCCCCGGGACGCGGGAGTACTTC
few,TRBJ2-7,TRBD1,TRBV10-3,CAISSGGPSSYEQYF,TGTGCCATCAGCTCAGGGGGCCCCTCTTCCTACGAGCAGTACTTC